The entry that follows covers one T cell receptor beta chain sequence. Authors' processing steps: Reference gene primer amplification gave estimated nucleated cell counts. Repertoires were generated with immunoSEQ multiplex PCR, while TCRdb's copy carries only in-frame clones and drops some. V, J and clone size derive from that table, while D and trimming were established from the DNA sequence. The sample shows some 180,000 clones, more than 75% of them seen only once. The cohort comprised adults aged 18 to 89 years residing in some 24 US areas. Cohorts were based on clinical histories the participants reported. This specimen belongs to a study of blood T cell repertoires in COVID-19. Study at large: PBMCs, B-cell-depleted T cells, or T cells provided the cDNA or gDNA that made up the material.

The TCR sequence derives from a man between 60 and 70 years old who had been exposed to COVID-19. The sequencing sample was made of PBMCs or T cells enriched from blood (not recorded which).

The chain's CDR3 is CASSESESGGQPSTDTQYF. The CDR3, as DNA: TGCGCCAGCAGTGAGTCGGAGTCAGGGGGCCAACCAAGCACAGATACGCAGTATTTT. The chain is built from TRBV10-1 and TRBJ2-3, with 8 bases lining up with TRBD1. CDR3 length: 19 amino acids. Germline V CDR1 and CDR2: WNHNN, SYGVQD (reference sequence). With 0 bases clipped from V and 0 bases from J, the junction kept 11 bases outside the gene matches.